A selection of T cell receptor beta chains follows, all from one sample in a study of regulatory T cells in long-lasting Graves disease. One entry per CDR3 protein, called by TCRdb with MiXCR from the multiplex PCR reads. The sample shows approximately 400,000 distinct CDR3 sequences, 14% to 15% of them seen only once. These records were also assigned to another study, of T cells in Graves' hyperthyroidism and ophthalmopathy.

The starting material was peripheral blood mononuclear cells (PBMCs), obtained at new diagnosis, from a patient treated with antithyroid drugs. The source is a woman aged 25-40 years with Graves disease. Each CDR3 is given with its conserved first and last residue. D genes are given only for firm matches. The size field is filled for only some rows; it gives once, few, many or a size class.

-,TRBJ2-5,TRBV2,many,TGTGCCAGCATCGCTGGGACATTGGAGGAGACCCAGTACTTC,CASIAGTLEETQYF
TRBD1,TRBJ2-7,TRBV28,few,TGTGCCAGCAGTTCCCCGACAGGGCCACCCTCCTACGAGCAGTACTTC,CASSSPTGPPSYEQYF
TRBD1,TRBJ2-2,TRBV7-7,many,TGTGCTAGCAGGGACCTAGGACAGGGTCCTACCGGGGAGCTGTTTTTT,CASRDLGQGPTGELFF
-,TRBJ1-1,TRBV6-2/TRBV6-3,-,TGCGCCAGCAGTGATGGGGGGACGAACACTGAAGCTTTCTTT,CASSDGGTNTEAFF
TRBD1,TRBJ1-2,TRBV5-4,few,TGTGCCAGCAGCTTGGAGGGGGCGCTGGGCTATGGCTACACCTTC,CASSLEGALGYGYTF
-,TRBJ1-2,TRBV19,few,TGTGCCAGTACCATTGGGGGGACGGGGAACTATGGCTACACCTTC,CASTIGGTGNYGYTF
-,TRBJ1-2,TRBV6-1,few,TGTGCCAGCAGCTTAACCGGGACCCGAGGCTACACCTTC,CASSLTGTRGYTF
TRBD2,TRBJ2-3,TRBV19,-,TGTGCCAGTAGTAGCGGGAGGGGAACCCGCTCCGGAGATACGCAGTATTTT,CASSSGRGTRSGDTQYF
-,TRBJ2-7,TRBV2,-,TGTGCCAGCAGACTTCTAGCTTCGGCCTACGAGCAGTACTTC,CASRLLASAYEQYF
TRBD2,TRBJ2-1,TRBV18,-,TGTGCCAGCTCACCGTCACAGGGGACTAGCGGGAACAATGAGCAGTTCTTC,CASSPSQGTSGNNEQFF
-,TRBJ2-1,TRBV5-1,many,TGCGCCAGCAGGGCCCTTCCGGAGAGCTCCTACAATGAGCAGTTCTTC,CASRALPESSYNEQFF
TRBD2,TRBJ2-2,TRBV9,-,TGTGCCAGCAGCCTACTAGCGGGGCCAGGGAGCGGGGAGCTGTTTTTT,CASSLLAGPGSGELFF
TRBD1,TRBJ1-5,TRBV12-3/TRBV12-4,few,TGTGCCAGCAGTTTCGGACAGGTTGGAAATCAGCCCCAGCATTTT,CASSFGQVGNQPQHF
-,TRBJ2-2,TRBV12-3/TRBV12-4,many,TGTGCCAGCAGTCCCTCTAGGAACACCGGGGAGCTGTTTTTT,CASSPSRNTGELFF
TRBD2,TRBJ2-5,TRBV12-3/TRBV12-4,many,TGTGCCAGCAGTCCTCTAGCGGGAGGGCAAGAGACCCAGTACTTC,CASSPLAGGQETQYF
TRBD1,TRBJ2-7,TRBV11-1,many,TGTGCCAGCAGCTTAGCCCCAACAGGGGCCCCCTCCTACGAGCAGTACTTC,CASSLAPTGAPSYEQYF